This T cell receptor (beta chain) was identified in a study of CDR3 diversity in severe acne. The length of the CDR3 is 14 residues. Germline V gene sequence: CDR1 SGDLS, CDR2 YYNGEE. Trimming took off 5 bases at V and 0 bases at J, with 6 bases between the two ends. Using its own MiXCR run on the PCR reads, TCRdb lists one record per CDR3 protein. The sample lists tens of thousands of distinct CDR3 sequences; under 60% were seen once. The specimen was blood. The origin of this receptor is a male donor in good health, without acne. This sequence joins TRBV9 and TRBJ1-6; D call uncertain. The CDR3 coding sequence is TGTGCCAGCAGGGGTAGCTCCTATAATTCACCCCTCCACTTT. Residues: CASRGSSYNSPLHF.